This T cell receptor (beta chain) came from a study of blood T cell repertoires in COVID-19 (TCRdb year 2020). Context from the whole study: The collaborator samples originated in the United States, Italy and Spain and spanned the acute and convalescent phases of COVID-19. The repertoires were made available in a free public database intended to serve as a resource for research on the immune response to SARS-CoV-2. Where available, HLA class I and class II types were obtained from metadata supplied by the sample provider rather than from assay-based typing. The prospective study material was composed of cDNA or gDNA derived from T cells, B-cell-depleted T cells, or PBMCs. Deeply sampled blood TCRbeta repertoires from subjects exposed to, actively infected with, or recovered from COVID-19 were included in the dataset. Samples came from the ongoing ImmuneRACE study (first 160 participants) plus 1,254 subjects from 6 global collaborators. Nearly every sample came with metadata listing a de-identified subject ID, COVID-19 status, age in years and sex. Overall results and qualifications from the work: Clinical and demographic metadata were provided uncurated, with the amount varying by source and participant.

At one collaborating source in Seattle, patients were enrolled during active infection and were followed longitudinally through the course of disease. Whole blood was collected in K2EDTA tubes by collaborating institutions according to the institutions' own protocols. For TCRbeta analysis, collaborators shipped samples as frozen whole blood, isolated PBMCs, or DNA extracted from either of those sample types. TCRbeta CDR3 regions were amplified from genomic DNA by means of the immunoSEQ Assay, a bias-controlled multiplex PCR. Regarding the original processing steps: Nucleated cell counts per sample were estimated from amplification of reference gene primers within the assay. To quantify the absolute abundance of each unique TCRbeta CDR3 rearrangement, sequence reads were collapsed and filtered. Productive Simpson clonality was computed per sample as the square root of Simpson's diversity index over productive rearrangements. In TCRdb, the immuneACCESS table is reduced to in-frame sequences with V and J assigned. These tables do not hold every clone; where another copy was compared, an unresolved V gene accounts for under half, and the others remain unexplained. Clone size and the V and J calls come from that table; the DNA yielded D and trimming. This sample gives approximately 500,000 clones in total; approximately 88% of them show up just once. The ten largest clones represent under 8.5% of the sample.

This clone has just one count. Its recognized antigen is unknown. It has no much larger one-base neighbor in the sample; base qualities were not kept. The germline V end is reduced by 3 bases and the J end by 5 bases; junction bases left unmatched: 4. From the cysteine through the phenylalanine, the CDR3 covers 15 amino acids. Left in the record is the CDR3 DNA by itself, 45 bases read in frame from the first base. The germline V gene sets CDR1 to SGDLS and CDR2 to YYNGEE. The sequence links TRBV9 to TRBJ2-5, with 13 bases matching TRBD2. This receptor was taken from a woman aged 45-65 years with COVID-19, enrolled during active disease. The specimen sequenced was peripheral blood. The CDR3 is CASSAGLAGWETQYF. Read as DNA, the sequence is TGTGCCAGCAGCGCGGGACTAGCGGGGTGGGAGACCCAGTACTTC. Supplemented by the reference TRBV9 and TRBJ2-5 proteins around the CDR3, the complete variable domain is DSGVTQTPKHLITATGQRVTLRCSPRSGDLSVYWYQQSLDQGLQFLIQYYNGEERAKGNILERFSAQQFPDLHSELNLSSLELGDSALYFCASSAGLAGWETQYFGPGTRLLVL.